These T cell receptor beta chains were read from a single sample in a study of T cell responses to AZD1222 COVID-19 vaccine. Here immunoSEQ multiplex PCR was the method, and the copy in TCRdb shows in-frame clones only, minus some. The data hold more than 95,000 clones, with 85% to 90% observed a single time. The input for sequencing was peripheral blood, taken on day 0 of AZD1222 vaccination. The receptors were sampled from an adult in good health. CDR3s include the opening cysteine and the closing phenylalanine or tryptophan. The D gene is left open where the match is weak. Clone size is given for some rows only: seen once, a few or many times, or a class if the clone is expanded.

D gene | J gene | CDR3 length | V gene | clone size | CDR3 DNA | CDR3 protein
NA | TRBJ2-3 | 13 | TRBV18 | NA | TGTGCCAGCTCGCCGTCCGGCACAGATACGCAGTATTTT | CASSPSGTDTQYF
NA | TRBJ1-5 | 15 | TRBV18 | NA | TGTGCCAGCTCACCATCGGGCCCCAAAAATCAGCCCCAGCATTTT | CASSPSGPKNQPQHF
TRBD2 | TRBJ2-1 | 14 | TRBV7-9 | once | TGTGCCAGCAGCCCGCCTAGCGGGGGGGTTGAGCAGTTCTTC | CASSPPSGGVEQFF
NA | TRBJ1-1 | 12 | TRBV19 | NA | TGTGCCAGTAGTATCGGGCGGTTTGAAGCTTTCTTT | CASSIGRFEAFF
NA | TRBJ2-3 | 11 | TRBV30 | NA | TGTGCCTGGACAGGAGGAGATACGCAGTATTTT | CAWTGGDTQYF
NA | TRBJ2-4 | 14 | TRBV6-5 | NA | TGTGCCAGCAGTTTGGCGGGACAGAAAAACATTCAGTACTTC | CASSLAGQKNIQYF
TRBD1 | TRBJ1-4 | 14 | TRBV27 | NA | TGTGCCAGCAGTAGCAGGGGGCTCACTGAAAAACTGTTTTTT | CASSSRGLTEKLFF
NA | TRBJ1-6 | 16 | TRBV7-9 | NA | TGTGCCAGCATAAATAATGTGCGGGGCCTCACTTCACCCCTCCACTTT | CASINNVRGLTSPLHF
NA | TRBJ2-7 | 14 | TRBV10-1 | NA | TGCGCCCTTGAGGGGCAGGCCGACTCCTACGAGCAGTACTTC | CALEGQADSYEQYF
NA | TRBJ2-5 | 14 | TRBV7-2 | once | TGTGCCAGCAGCTTAGAGTACGGGGAAAAGACCCAGTACTTC | CASSLEYGEKTQYF